This T cell receptor (beta chain) was identified during a study of blood T cell repertoires in COVID-19. Study at large: The United States, Italy and Spain were the sources of the acute and convalescent COVID-19 samples. In each case, the material was cDNA or gDNA derived from T cells, B-cell-depleted T cells, or PBMCs.

Source study methods: It was from reference gene primer amplification that nucleated cell counts were estimated. Assay used: immunoSEQ multiplex PCR; TCRdb lists only in-frame clones, some missing. Clone size and V and J calls were adopted from that table, with D and trimming inferred from the DNA. The sample has around 67,000 clones; over 70% are singletons. Input material: peripheral blood. This TCR was sampled from a man aged 50 or older with active COVID-19.

In nucleotides, the CDR3 is TGCAGCGCCGGCGTGGCGGGAGGTGGTACCGGGGAGCTGTTTTTT. Its translation is CSAGVAGGGTGELFF. The rearrangement links TRBV29-1 to TRBJ2-2, with 8 bases identical to TRBD2. Trimming removed 7 bases from V and 5 bases from J; junction bases left unmatched: 12. In germline, CDR1 is SQVTM, CDR2 ANQGSEA. This CDR3 comprises 15 residues.